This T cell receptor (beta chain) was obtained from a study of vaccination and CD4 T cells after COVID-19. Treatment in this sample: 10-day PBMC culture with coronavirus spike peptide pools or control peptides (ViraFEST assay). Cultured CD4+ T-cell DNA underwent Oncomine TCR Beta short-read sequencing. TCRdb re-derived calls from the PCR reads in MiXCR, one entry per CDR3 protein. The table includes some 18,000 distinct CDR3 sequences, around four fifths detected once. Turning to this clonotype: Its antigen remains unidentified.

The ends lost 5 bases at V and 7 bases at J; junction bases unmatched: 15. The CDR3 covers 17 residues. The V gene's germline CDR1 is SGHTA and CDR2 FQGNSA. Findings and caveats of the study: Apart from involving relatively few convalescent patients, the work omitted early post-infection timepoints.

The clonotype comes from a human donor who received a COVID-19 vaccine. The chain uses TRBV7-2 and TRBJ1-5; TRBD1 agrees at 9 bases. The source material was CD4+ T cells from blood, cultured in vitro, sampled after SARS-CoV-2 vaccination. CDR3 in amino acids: CASSPRWTGVMKQPQHF. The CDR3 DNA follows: TGTGCCAGCAGCCCTCGATGGACAGGGGTAATGAAGCAGCCCCAGCATTTT.